This T cell receptor beta chain was recorded in a study of CD8+ T cells in alopecia areata listed by TCRdb under 2018. In the study overall: Treated patients were enrolled in an open-label pilot trial of oral tofacitinib, 5 to 10 mg twice daily, for moderate-to-severe alopecia areata. Disease severity in treated patients was measured with the SALT score, which quantifies the percentage of affected scalp surface area. Tofacitinib was administered for 6 to 18 months, and 6 months of follow-up off drug were then conducted to assess delayed response and recurrence. To study T cell clonal expansion in alopecia areata, the researchers applied high-throughput TCRbeta sequencing to both the C3H/HeJ mouse model and human patients. RNA was obtained with the PAXgene miRNA kit for fixed scalp, the miRNeasy kit for PBMCs, and the RNeasy kit for mouse skin. In humans, TCRbeta sequencing was performed on scalp tissue and on sorted CD4+ and CD8+ peripheral blood T cells from healthy controls and from patients with patchy or totalis/universalis alopecia areata. immunoSEQ multiplex PCR using 35 Vbeta forward primers and 13 Jbeta reverse primers was used to amplify TCRbeta CDR3 regions. Biopsies were taken from tofacitinib-treated patients at baseline and at 4 and 24 weeks of treatment, and a later scalp biopsy was taken in several of the tofacitinib-treated patients. Scalp clonality was compared among normal scalp (n=4), patchy alopecia areata scalp (n=8), and alopecia totalis/universalis scalp (n=8). Overall results and qualifications from the work: Because the treated cohort was small and had just a single nonresponder, larger studies are needed to establish links between baseline CD8+ expansion and response. Scalp TCR repertoire analysis is complicated because resident alphabeta T cells in normal human skin are also sequenced, whereas mouse skin is dominated by gammadelta T cells. During tofacitinib treatment, many expanded lesional clones remained in scalp and blood, and this persistence may partly explain relapse after treatment is stopped. Shared TCR sequences between patients were less evident than in mice, which may be partly attributable to HLA diversity in the patient population. Compared with normal scalp, lesional scalp, particularly in alopecia totalis/universalis, had higher clonality and more expanded CD8+ clones, which suggests antigenic drive. With tofacitinib, both scalp clonality and the number of expanded CD8+ clones among the top 100 scalp clones went down significantly.

The time point label corresponds to: approximately 4 weeks on oral tofacitinib. According to the study, the label for this sample's treatment or condition signals: oral pan-JAK inhibitor, 5-10 mg twice daily. From alopecia areata patients, peripheral blood was collected along with lesional scalp punch biopsies. After PBMCs were isolated by density centrifugation and stained for CD3, CD4 and CD8, a FACSAria was used to sort CD4+ and CD8+ T cells. As regards this clone: Its target antigen remains unknown. No qualities accompany the bases; no much larger clone lies one base away.

The method was the immunoSEQ multiplex PCR assay. RNA was extracted from all samples and reverse transcribed into cDNA, which served as template for TCR sequencing. SuperScript III was used for first-strand cDNA synthesis, primed with a 2:1 mix of oligo-dT and random hexamers. A synthetic immune receptor repertoire was used to measure amplification bias, and any remaining bias was corrected computationally. On the study's bioinformatics: Raw reads were preprocessed to remove errors, and CDR3 was defined according to IMGT conventions as the region from the conserved cysteine to phenylalanine. Clonality was computed by normalizing Shannon entropy by log2 of the number of productive unique TCRs and subtracting the result from 1. Scalp TCRbeta sequences were cross-referenced with sorted blood CD4 and CD8 repertoires so that the CD4 or CD8 identity of scalp clones could be inferred. Drawn from immuneACCESS, this table holds only the in-frame rearrangements with V and J called that TCRdb kept. Clones are partly lost; checked studies trace under half to an unresolved V gene and leave the rest unexplained. The V and J calls and clone size were taken over from that table, and D and trimming were inferred from the DNA. The sample yields 120,000 or so clones; 58% were counted once. The ten top clones hold around 30% of the sample.

The V end gives up 5 bases and the J end 7 bases, leaving 8 bases in the junction not matched to a gene. The germline V gene (reference sequence) yields LNHDA for CDR1 and SQIVND for CDR2. Taken from cysteine to phenylalanine, the CDR3 has 15 residues. Here the CDR3 DNA is all that survives: 45 bases in frame from base 1. The material sequenced was CD8+ T cells sorted from blood, taken at week 4, from a patient treated with tofacitinib. This receptor was identified in a human donor with alopecia areata. The chain links TRBV19 with TRBJ1-1, with 12 bases aligning to TRBD1. The nucleotides read TGTGCCAGTAGTGTGACCGGGACAGGGGGCAATGAAGCTTTCTTT. This translates into CASSVTGTGGNEAFF.